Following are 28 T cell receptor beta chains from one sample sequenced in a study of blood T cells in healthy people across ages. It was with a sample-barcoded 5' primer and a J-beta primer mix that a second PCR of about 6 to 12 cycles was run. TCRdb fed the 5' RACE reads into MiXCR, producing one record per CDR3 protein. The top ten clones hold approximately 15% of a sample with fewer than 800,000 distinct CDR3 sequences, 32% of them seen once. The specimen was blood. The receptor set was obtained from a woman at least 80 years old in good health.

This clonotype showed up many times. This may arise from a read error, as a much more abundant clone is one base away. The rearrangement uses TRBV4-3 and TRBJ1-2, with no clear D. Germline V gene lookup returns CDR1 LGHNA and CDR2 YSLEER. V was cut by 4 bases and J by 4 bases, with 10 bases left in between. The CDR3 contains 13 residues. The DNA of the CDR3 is TGCGCCAGCAGCCCAGATCGGTGCTATGGCTACACCTTC. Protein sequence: CASSPDRCYGYTF.

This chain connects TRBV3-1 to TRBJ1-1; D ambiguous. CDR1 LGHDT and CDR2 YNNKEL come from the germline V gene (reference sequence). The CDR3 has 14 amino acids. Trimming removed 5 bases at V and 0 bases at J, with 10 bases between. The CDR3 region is CASSARAMNTEAFF. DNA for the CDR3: TGTGCCAGCAGCGCCCGGGCGATGAACACTGAAGCTTTCTTT.

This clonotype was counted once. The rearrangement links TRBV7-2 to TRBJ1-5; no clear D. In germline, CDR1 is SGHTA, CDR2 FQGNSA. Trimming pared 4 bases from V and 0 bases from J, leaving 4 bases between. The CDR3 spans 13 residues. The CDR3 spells CASSWSSNQPQHF. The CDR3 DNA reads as TGTGCCAGCAGCTGGTCTAGCAATCAGCCCCAGCATTTT.

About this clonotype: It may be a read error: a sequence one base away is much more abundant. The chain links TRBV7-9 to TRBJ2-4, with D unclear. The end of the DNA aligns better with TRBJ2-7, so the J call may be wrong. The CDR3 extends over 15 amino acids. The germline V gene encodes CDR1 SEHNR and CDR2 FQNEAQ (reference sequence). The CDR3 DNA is TGTGCCGGCAGCGCTACGACAAGGGCGGACTACGAGCAGTACTTC. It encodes CAGSATTRADYEQYF.

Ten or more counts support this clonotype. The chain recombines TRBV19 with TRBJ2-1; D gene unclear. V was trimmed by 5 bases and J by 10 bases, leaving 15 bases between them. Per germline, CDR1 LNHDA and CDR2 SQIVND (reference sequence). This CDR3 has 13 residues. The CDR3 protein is CASSSRSAKEQFF. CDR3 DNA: TGTGCCAGTAGTTCCAGGAGTGCCAAGGAGCAGTTCTTC.

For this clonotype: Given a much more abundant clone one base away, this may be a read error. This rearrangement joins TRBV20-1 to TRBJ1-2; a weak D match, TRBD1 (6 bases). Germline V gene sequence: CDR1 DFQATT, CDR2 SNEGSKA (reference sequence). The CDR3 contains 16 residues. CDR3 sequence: CGARDLGQLHNYGYTF. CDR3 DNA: TGCGGTGCTAGAGATTTAGGACAGCTACATAACTATGGCTACACCTTC.

Written as DNA, the CDR3 is TGTGCCAGCAGTTTAGTCCTACGGCCCCAGCATTTT. This encodes CASSLVLRPQHF. The chain combines TRBV28 with TRBJ1-5; D is undetermined. CDR1 and CDR2 from the germline V gene are MDHEN and SYDVKM. Between the trimmed V and J ends, which lost 2 bases and 9 bases, there was a span of 8 bases. There are 12 residues in the CDR3.

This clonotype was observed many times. DNA of the CDR3: TGCGCCAGCAGCCAATTGGGAGGGGTCGGTAATGAAAAACTGTTTTTT. Its protein is CASSQLGGVGNEKLFF. The rearrangement joins TRBV4-1 to TRBJ1-4; possibly TRBD1 for D (5 bases). Germline V CDR1 and CDR2: MGHRA, YSYEKL. This CDR3 contains 16 residues. V lost 2 bases to trimming and J lost 4 bases, with 14 bases between them.

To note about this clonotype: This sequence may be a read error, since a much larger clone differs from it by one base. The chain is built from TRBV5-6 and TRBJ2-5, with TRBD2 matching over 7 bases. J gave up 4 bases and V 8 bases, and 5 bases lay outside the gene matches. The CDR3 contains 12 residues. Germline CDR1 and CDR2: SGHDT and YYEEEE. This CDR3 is CASQTSLETQYF. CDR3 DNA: TGTGCCAGTCAGACTAGCCTAGAGACCCAGTACTTC.

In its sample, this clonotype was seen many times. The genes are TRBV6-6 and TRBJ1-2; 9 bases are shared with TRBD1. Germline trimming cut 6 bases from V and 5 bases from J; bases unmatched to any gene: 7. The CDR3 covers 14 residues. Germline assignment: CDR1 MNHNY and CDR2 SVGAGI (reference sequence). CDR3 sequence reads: CASRRTGEVYGYTF. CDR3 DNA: TGTGCCAGCAGGCGGACAGGGGAGGTTTATGGCTACACCTTC.

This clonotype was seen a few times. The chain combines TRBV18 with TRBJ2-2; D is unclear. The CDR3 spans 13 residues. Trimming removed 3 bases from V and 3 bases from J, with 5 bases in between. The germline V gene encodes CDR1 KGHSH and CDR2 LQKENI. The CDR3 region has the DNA TGTGCCAGCTCACCTCAGGACACCGGGGAGCTGTTTTTT. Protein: CASSPQDTGELFF.

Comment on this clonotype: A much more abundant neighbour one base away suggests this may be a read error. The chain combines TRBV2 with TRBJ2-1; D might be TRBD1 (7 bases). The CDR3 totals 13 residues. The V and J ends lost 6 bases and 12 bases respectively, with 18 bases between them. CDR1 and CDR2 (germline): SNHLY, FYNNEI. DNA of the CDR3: TGTGCCAGCAGGGAAACCCAGGGGGGCCGGCAGTTCTTC. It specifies CASRETQGGRQFF.

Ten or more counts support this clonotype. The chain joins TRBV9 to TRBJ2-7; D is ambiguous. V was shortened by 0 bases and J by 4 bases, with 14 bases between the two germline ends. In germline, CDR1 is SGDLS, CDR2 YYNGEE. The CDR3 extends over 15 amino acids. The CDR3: CASSVAGNNGYEQYF. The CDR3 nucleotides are TGTGCCAGCAGCGTAGCTGGGAACAACGGATACGAGCAGTACTTC.

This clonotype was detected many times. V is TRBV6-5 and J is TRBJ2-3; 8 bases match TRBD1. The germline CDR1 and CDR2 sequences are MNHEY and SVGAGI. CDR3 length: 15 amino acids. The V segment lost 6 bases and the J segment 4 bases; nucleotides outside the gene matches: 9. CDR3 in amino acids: CASRTRQGRSDTQYF. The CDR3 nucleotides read TGTGCCAGCAGAACTCGACAGGGGAGGTCAGATACGCAGTATTTT.

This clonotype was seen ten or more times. The CDR3 nucleotides are TGCGCCAGCAGCCAAGCATTCGGACGGAGGACGGGAAACACCATATATTTT. Its translation is CASSQAFGRRTGNTIYF. The genes are TRBV4-1 and TRBJ1-3; no clear D. Germline V gene sequence: CDR1 MGHRA, CDR2 YSYEKL. V lost 1 base and J lost 4, with 17 bases in between. This CDR3 has 17 residues.

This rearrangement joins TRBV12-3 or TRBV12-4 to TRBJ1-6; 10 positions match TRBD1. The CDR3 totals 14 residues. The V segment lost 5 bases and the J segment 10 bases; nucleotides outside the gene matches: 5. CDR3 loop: CASSRQGATSPLHF. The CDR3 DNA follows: TGTGCCAGCAGTCGACAGGGGGCTACGTCACCCCTCCACTTT.

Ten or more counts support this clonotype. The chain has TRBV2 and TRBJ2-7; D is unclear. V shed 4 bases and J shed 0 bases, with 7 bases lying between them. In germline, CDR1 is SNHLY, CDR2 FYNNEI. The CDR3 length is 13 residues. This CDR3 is CASSGVGSYEQYF. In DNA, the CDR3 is TGTGCCAGCAGTGGGGTCGGCTCCTACGAGCAGTACTTC.

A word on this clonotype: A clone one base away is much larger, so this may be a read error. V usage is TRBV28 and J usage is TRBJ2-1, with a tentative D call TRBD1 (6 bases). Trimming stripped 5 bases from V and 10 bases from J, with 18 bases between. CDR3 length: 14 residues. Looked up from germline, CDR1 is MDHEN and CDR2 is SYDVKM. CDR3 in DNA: TGTGCCAGCAGTCAAGGGGGTCTCCCCTACGAGCAGTTCTTC. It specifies CASSQGGLPYEQFF. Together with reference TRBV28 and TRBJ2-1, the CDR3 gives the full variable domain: DVKVTQSSRYLVKRTGEKVFLECVQDMDHENMFWYRQDPGLGLRLIYFSYDVKMKEKGDIPEGYSVSREKKERFSLILESASTNQTSMYLCASSQGGLPYEQFFGPGTRLTVL.

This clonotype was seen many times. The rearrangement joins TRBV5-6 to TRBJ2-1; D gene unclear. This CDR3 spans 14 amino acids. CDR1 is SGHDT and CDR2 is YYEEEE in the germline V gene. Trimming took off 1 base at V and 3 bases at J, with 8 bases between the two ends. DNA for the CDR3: TGTGCCAGCAGCTTGATTAGACACTACAATGAGCAGTTCTTC. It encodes CASSLIRHYNEQFF.

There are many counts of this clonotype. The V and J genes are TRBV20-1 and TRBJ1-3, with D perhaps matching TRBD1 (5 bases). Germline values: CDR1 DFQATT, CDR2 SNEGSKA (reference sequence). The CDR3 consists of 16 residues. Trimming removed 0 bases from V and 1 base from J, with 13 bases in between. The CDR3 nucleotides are TGCAGTGCTAGAGATTCTCTGCGGGGGTCTGGAAACACCATATATTTT. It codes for CSARDSLRGSGNTIYF.

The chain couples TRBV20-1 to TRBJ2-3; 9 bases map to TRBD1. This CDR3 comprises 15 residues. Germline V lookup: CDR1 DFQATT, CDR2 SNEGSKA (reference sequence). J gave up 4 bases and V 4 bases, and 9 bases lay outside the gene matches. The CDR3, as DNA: TGCAGTGCTAACAACAGGGGGCGCGGGTCAGATACGCAGTATTTT. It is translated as CSANNRGRGSDTQYF.

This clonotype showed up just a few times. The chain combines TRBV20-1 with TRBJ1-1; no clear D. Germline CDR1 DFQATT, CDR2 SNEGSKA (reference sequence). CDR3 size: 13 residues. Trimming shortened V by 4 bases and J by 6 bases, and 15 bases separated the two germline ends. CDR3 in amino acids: CSATGLGQAEAFF. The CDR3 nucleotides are TGCAGTGCTACGGGCTTGGGCCAGGCTGAAGCTTTCTTT.

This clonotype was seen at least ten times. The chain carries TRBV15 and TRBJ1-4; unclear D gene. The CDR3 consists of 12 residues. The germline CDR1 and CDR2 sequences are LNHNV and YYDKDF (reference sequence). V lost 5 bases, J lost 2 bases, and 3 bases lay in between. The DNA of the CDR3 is TGTGCCACCAGCGGTACTAATGAAAAACTGTTTTTT. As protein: CATSGTNEKLFF.

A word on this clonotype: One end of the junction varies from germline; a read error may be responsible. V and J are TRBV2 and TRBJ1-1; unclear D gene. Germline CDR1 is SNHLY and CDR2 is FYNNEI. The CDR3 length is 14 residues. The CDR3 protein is CASTEVADNTEAFF. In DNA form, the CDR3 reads TGTGCCAGCACTGAAGTGGCAGACAACACTGAAGCTTTCTTT.

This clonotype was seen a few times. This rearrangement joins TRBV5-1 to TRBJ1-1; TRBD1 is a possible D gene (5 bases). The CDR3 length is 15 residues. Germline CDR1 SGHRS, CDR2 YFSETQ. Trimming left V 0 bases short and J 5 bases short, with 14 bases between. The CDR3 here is CASSLDAGRGTEAFF. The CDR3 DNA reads TGCGCCAGCAGCTTGGACGCGGGGCGAGGAACTGAAGCTTTCTTT.

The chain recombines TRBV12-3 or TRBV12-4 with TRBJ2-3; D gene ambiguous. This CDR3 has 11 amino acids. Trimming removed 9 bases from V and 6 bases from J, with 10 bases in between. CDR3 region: CARRFSDTQYF. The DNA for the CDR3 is TGTGCCAGAAGGTTCTCTGATACGCAGTATTTT.

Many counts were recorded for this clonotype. The CDR3 DNA sequence: TGTGCCAGCAGCTTGGGGGGGGCGGACACTGAAGCTTTCTTT. Its protein is CASSLGGADTEAFF. This chain joins TRBV5-6 and TRBJ1-1; tentatively, D is TRBD1 (6 bases). Germline CDR1 is SGHDT and CDR2 is YYEEEE. The germline V and J ends were trimmed by 0 bases and 3 bases, with 9 bases remaining between them. The CDR3 has 14 residues.

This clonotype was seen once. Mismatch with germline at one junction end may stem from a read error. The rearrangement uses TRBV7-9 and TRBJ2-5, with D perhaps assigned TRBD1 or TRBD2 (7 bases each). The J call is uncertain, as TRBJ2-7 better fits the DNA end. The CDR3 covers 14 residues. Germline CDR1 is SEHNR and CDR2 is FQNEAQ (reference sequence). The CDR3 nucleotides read TGTACCAGCAGCCCCCAGGGGGGGACCTACGAGCAGTACTTC. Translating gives CTSSPQGGTYEQYF.